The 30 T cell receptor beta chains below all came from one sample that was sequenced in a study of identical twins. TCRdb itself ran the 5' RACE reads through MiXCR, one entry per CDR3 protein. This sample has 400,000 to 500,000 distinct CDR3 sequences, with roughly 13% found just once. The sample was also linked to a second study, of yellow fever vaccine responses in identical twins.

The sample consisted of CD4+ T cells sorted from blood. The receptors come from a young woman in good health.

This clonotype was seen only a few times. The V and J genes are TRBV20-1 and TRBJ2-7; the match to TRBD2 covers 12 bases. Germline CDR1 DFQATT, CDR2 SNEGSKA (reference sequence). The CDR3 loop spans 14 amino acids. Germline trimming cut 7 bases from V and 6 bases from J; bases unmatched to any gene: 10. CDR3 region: CSVETSGSVGEQYF. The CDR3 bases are TGCAGTGTGGAGACTAGCGGGAGTGTAGGCGAGCAGTACTTC.

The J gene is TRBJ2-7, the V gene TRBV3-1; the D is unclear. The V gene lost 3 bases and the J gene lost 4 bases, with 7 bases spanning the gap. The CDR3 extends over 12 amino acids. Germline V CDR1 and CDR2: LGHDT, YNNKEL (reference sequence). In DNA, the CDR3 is TGTGCCAGCAGCCAGCGGAAGTACGAGCAGTACTTC. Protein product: CASSQRKYEQYF.

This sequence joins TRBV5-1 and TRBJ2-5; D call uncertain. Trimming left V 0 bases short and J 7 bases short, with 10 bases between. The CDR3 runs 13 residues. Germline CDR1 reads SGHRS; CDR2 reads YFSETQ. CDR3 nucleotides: TGCGCCAGCAGCTTGGATGGGTCGGCGACCCAGTACTTC. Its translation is CASSLDGSATQYF.

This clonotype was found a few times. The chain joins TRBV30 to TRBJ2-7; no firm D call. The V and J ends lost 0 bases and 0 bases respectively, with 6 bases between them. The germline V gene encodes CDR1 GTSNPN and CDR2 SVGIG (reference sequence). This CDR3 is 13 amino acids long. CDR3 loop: CAWSVPPSYEQYF. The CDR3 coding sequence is TGTGCCTGGAGTGTTCCCCCCTCCTACGAGCAGTACTTC. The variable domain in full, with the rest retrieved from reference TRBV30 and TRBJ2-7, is SQTIHQWPATLVQPVGSPLSLECTVEGTSNPNLYWYRQAAGRGLQLLFYSVGIGQISSEVPQNLSASRPQDRQFILSSKKLLLSDSGFYLCAWSVPPSYEQYFGPGTRLTVT.

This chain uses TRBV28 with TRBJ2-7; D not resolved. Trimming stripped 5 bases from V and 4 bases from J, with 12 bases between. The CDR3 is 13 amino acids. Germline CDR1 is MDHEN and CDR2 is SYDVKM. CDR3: CASSRLDRYEQYF. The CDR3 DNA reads TGTGCCAGCAGTCGGCTAGACCGATACGAGCAGTACTTC. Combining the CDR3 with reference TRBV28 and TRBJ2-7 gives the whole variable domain DVKVTQSSRYLVKRTGEKVFLECVQDMDHENMFWYRQDPGLGLRLIYFSYDVKMKEKGDIPEGYSVSREKKERFSLILESASTNQTSMYLCASSRLDRYEQYFGPGTRLTVT.

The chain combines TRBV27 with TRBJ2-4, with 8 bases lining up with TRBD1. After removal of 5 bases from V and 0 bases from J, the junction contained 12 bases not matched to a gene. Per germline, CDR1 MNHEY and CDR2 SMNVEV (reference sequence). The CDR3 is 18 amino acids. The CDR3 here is CASSLRTGWGIAKNIQYF. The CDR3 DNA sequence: TGTGCCAGCAGTCTCAGGACAGGGTGGGGTATAGCCAAAAACATTCAGTACTTC.

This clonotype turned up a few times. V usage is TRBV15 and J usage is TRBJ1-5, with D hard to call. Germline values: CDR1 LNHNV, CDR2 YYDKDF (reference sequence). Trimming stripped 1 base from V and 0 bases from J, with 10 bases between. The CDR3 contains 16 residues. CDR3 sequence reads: CATSRVSGGSNQPQHF. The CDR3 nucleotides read TGTGCCACCAGCAGAGTGAGCGGCGGTAGCAATCAGCCCCAGCATTTT.

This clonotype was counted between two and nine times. The CDR3 DNA reads as TGCGCCAGCAGCCCAAGACTAGCGCCCCTCATAATGAGTACGCAGTATTTT. Translation gives CASSPRLAPLIMSTQYF. The genes are TRBV5-1 and TRBJ2-3; 8 bases are shared with TRBD2. Trimming took 4 bases from V and 8 from J; bases not matched to a gene: 18. This CDR3 is built from 17 residues. CDR1 is SGHRS and CDR2 is YFSETQ in the germline V gene.

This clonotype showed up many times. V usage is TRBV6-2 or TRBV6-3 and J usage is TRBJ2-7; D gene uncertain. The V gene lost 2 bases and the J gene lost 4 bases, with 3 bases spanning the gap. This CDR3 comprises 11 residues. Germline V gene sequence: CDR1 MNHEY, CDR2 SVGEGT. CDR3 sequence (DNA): TGTGCCAGCAGTTACCTGTACGAGCAGTACTTC. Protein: CASSYLYEQYF.

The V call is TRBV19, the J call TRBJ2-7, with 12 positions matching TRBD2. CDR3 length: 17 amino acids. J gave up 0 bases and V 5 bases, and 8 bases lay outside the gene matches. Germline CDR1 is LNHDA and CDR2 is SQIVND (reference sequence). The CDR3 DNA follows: TGTGCCAGTAGTGCCCTGACTAGCGGGAGTGCCTCCTACGAGCAGTACTTC. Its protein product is CASSALTSGSASYEQYF.

CDR3 nucleotide sequence: TGTGCCAGCCTCAGGGATTGGGGCTATGGCTACACCTTC. Translated, it gives CASLRDWGYGYTF. The rearrangement links TRBV28 to TRBJ1-2; possibly TRBD1 for D (5 bases). The V gene lost 8 bases and the J gene lost 4 bases, with 14 bases spanning the gap. CDR3 size: 13 residues. The germline V gene has CDR1 MDHEN and CDR2 SYDVKM.

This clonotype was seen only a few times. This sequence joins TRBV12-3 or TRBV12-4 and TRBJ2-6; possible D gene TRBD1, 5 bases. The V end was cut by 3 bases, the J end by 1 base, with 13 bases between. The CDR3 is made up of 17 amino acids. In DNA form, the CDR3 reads TGTGCCAGCAGTTTTTCAGGGCCCGGATCTGGGGCCAACGTCCTGACTTTC. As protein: CASSFSGPGSGANVLTF.

The CDR3 region has the DNA TGTGCCAGCAGTCCTGGACTAGCGATGAGAGATACGCAGTATTTT. Translation gives CASSPGLAMRDTQYF. The chain is built from TRBV27 and TRBJ2-3; 9 bases agree with TRBD2. V shed 5 bases and J 5 bases; nucleotides not matched to a gene: 8. CDR1 MNHEY and CDR2 SMNVEV come from the germline V gene (reference sequence). The CDR3 is 15 residues long.

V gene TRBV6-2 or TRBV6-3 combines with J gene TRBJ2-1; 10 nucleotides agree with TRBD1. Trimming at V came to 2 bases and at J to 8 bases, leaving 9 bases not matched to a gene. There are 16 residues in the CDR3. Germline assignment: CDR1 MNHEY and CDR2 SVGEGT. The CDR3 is CASSYLGQGVWDEQFF. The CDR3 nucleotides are TGTGCCAGCAGTTACCTAGGACAGGGGGTGTGGGATGAGCAGTTCTTC.

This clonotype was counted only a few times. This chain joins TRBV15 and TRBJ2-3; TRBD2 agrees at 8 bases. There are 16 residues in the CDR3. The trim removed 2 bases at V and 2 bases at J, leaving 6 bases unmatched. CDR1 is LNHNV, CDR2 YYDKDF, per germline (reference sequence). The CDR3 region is CATSRWTSSATDTQYF. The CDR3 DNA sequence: TGTGCCACCAGCAGATGGACTAGCTCCGCCACAGATACGCAGTATTTT.

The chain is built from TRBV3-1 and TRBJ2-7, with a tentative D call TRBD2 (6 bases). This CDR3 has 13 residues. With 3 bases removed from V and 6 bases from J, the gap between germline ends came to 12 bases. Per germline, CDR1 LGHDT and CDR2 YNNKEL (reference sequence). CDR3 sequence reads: CASSQAGTGEQYF. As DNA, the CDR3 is TGTGCCAGCAGCCAGGCGGGGACTGGCGAGCAGTACTTC.

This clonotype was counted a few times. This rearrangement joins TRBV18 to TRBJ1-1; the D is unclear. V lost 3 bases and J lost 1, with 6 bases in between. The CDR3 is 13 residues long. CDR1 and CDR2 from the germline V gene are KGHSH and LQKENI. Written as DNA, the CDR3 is TGTGCCAGCTCACCGATCCAGAACACTGAAGCTTTCTTT. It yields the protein CASSPIQNTEAFF.

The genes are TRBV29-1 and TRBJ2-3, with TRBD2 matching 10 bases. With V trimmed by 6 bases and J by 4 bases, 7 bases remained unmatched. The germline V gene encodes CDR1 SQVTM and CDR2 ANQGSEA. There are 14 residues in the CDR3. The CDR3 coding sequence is TGCAGCGTCAGAGCGGGAGGGCCGGCAGATACGCAGTATTTT. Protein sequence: CSVRAGGPADTQYF.

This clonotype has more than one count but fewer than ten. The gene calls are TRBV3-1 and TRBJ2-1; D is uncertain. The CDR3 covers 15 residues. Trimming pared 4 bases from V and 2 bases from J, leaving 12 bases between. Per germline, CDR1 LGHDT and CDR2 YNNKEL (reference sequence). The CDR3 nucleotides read TGTGCCAGCAGCCCCTTTGTCTACGCCTACAATGAGCAGTTCTTC. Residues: CASSPFVYAYNEQFF.

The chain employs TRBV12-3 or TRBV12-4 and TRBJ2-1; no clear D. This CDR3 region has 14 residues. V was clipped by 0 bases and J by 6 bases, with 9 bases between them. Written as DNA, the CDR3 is TGTGCCAGCAGTTTAGCTCTTTCCCGCAATGAGCAGTTCTTC. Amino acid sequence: CASSLALSRNEQFF.

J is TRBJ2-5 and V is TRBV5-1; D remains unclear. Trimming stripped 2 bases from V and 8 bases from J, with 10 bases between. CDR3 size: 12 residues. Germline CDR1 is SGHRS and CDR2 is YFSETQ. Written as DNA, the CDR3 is TGCGCCAGCAGCTTTGAGCGATCCACCCAGTACTTC. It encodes CASSFERSTQYF.

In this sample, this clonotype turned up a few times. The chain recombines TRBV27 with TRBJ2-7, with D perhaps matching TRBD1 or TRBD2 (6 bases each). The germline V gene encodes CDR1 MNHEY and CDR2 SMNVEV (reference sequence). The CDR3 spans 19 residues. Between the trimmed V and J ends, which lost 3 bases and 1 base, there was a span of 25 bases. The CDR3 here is CASSFRGLPSTQLSYEQYF. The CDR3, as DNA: TGTGCCAGCAGTTTCCGGGGGCTCCCAAGCACCCAGTTATCCTACGAGCAGTACTTC.

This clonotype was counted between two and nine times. DNA of the CDR3: TGTGCCAGCACCTCGACAGGGTACACCGGGGAGCTGTTTTTT. Its protein is CASTSTGYTGELFF. The chain joins TRBV12-3 or TRBV12-4 to TRBJ2-2, with 7 nucleotides matching TRBD1. Germline trimming cut 7 bases from V and 3 bases from J; bases unmatched to any gene: 5. The CDR3 has 14 amino acids.

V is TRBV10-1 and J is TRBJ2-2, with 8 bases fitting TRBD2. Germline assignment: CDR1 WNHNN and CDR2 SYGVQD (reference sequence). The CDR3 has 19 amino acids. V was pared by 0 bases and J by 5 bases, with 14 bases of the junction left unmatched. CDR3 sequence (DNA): TGCGCCAGCAGTGAGTCGGTTACGAAGCGGGAGTCGAGGACCGGGGAGCTGTTTTTT. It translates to CASSESVTKRESRTGELFF.

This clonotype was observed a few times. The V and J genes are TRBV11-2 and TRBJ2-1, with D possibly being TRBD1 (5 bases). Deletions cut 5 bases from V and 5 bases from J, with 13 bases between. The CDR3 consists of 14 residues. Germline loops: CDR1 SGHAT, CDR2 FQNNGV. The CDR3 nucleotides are TGTGCCAGCAGCGTACGCGGACAAAACAATGAGCAGTTCTTC. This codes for CASSVRGQNNEQFF. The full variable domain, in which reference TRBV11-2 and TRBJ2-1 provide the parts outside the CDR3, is EAGVAQSPRYKIIEKRQSVAFWCNPISGHATLYWYQQILGQGPKLLIQFQNNGVVDDSQLPKDRFSAERLKGVDSTLKIQPAKLEDSAVYLCASSVRGQNNEQFFGPGTRLTVL.

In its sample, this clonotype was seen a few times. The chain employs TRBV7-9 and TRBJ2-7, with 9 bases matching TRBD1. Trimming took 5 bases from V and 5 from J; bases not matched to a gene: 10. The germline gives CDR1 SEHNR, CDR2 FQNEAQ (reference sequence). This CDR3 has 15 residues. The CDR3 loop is CASSLYRGLRNEQYF. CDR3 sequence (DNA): TGTGCCAGCAGCCTATACAGGGGGCTGCGGAACGAGCAGTACTTC.

The CDR3 here is CASRLTSGETQYF. CDR3 sequence (DNA): TGTGCCAGCAGGTTGACTAGCGGAGAGACCCAGTACTTC. The V call is TRBV6-1, the J call TRBJ2-5; 9 nucleotides agree with TRBD2. Germline V gene sequence: CDR1 MNHNS, CDR2 SASEGT. CDR3 length equals 13 residues. J gave up 4 bases and V 6 bases, and 3 bases lay outside the gene matches.

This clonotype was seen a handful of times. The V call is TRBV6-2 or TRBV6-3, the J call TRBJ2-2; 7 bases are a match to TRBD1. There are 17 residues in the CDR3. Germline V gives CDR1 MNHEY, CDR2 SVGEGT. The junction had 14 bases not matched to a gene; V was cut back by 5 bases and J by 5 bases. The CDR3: CASSPVYRGLGTGELFF. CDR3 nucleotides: TGTGCCAGCAGTCCAGTGTACAGGGGATTGGGTACCGGGGAGCTGTTTTTT.

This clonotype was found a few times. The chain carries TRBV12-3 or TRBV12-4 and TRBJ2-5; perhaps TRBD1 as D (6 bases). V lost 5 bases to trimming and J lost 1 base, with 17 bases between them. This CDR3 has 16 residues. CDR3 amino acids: CASSNPDRRSQETQYF. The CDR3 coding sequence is TGTGCCAGCAGTAATCCGGACAGACGCAGCCAAGAGACCCAGTACTTC.

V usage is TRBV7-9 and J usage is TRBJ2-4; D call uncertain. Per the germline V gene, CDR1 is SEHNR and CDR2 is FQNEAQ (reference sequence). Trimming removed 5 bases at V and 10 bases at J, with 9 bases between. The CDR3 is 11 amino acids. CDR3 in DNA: TGTGCCAGCAGCCCCAACGGTATTCAGTACTTC. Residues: CASSPNGIQYF.